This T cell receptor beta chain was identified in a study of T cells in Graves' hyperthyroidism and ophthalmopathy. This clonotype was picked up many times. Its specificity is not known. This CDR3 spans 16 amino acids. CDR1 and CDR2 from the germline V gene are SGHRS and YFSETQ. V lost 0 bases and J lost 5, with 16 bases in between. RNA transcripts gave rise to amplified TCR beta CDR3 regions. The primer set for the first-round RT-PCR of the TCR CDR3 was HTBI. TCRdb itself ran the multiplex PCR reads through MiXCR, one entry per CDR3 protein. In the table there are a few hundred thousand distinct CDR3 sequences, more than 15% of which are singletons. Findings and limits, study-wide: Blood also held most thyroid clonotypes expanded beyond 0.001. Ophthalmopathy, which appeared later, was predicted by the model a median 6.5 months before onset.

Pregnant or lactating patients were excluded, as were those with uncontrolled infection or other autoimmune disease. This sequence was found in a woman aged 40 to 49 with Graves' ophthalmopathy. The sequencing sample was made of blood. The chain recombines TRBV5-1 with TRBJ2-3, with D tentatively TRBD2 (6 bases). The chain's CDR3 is CASSLADTLGGDTQYF. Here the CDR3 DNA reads TGCGCCAGCAGCTTGGCGGACACACTGGGGGGAGATACGCAGTATTTT.